This is a list of T cell receptor beta chains from one sample in a study of T cells in Graves' hyperthyroidism and ophthalmopathy. TCRdb analysed the multiplex PCR reads with MiXCR anew, one entry per CDR3 protein. In the table there are around 700,000 distinct CDR3 sequences, just over 35% of which are singletons. The sample comprised blood. These receptors were taken from a woman between 35 and 50 years old with Graves' hyperthyroidism. CDR3s include the opening cysteine and the closing phenylalanine or tryptophan. The D gene is left open where the match is weak. Part of the rows lack a size; the others show once, few, many or a class for expanded clones.

CDR3 length: 15; J gene: TRBJ1-4; V gene: TRBV7-9; D gene: TRBD1; clone size: NA; CDR3 DNA: TGTGCCAGCAGCTTAATAAGGACAGGGAATGAAAAACTGTTTTTT; CDR3 protein: CASSLIRTGNEKLFF
CDR3 length: 16; J gene: TRBJ1-5; V gene: TRBV4-1; D gene: NA; clone size: few; CDR3 DNA: TGCGCCAGCAGCCAAGATAGGGCAGGGTCGAATCAGCCCCAGCATTTT; CDR3 protein: CASSQDRAGSNQPQHF
CDR3 length: 11; J gene: TRBJ2-7; V gene: TRBV20-1; D gene: NA; clone size: many; CDR3 DNA: TGCAGTGCTGACTGGGATTACGAGCAGTACTTC; CDR3 protein: CSADWDYEQYF
CDR3 length: 15; J gene: TRBJ1-2; V gene: TRBV6-5; D gene: NA; clone size: many; CDR3 DNA: TGTGCCAGCAGTTACACCTCGACAGCCCCCTATGGCTACACCTTC; CDR3 protein: CASSYTSTAPYGYTF
CDR3 length: 17; J gene: TRBJ2-2; V gene: TRBV7-6; D gene: TRBD1; clone size: NA; CDR3 DNA: TGTGCCAGCAGCTCGCGTCCTTGGACAGGGCTCACCGGGGAGCTGTTTTTT; CDR3 protein: CASSSRPWTGLTGELFF
CDR3 length: 17; J gene: TRBJ1-6; V gene: TRBV7-9; D gene: NA; clone size: NA; CDR3 DNA: TGTGCCAGCAGCTTCGGACGGTTAGGGATCGGTAATTCACCCCTCCACTTT; CDR3 protein: CASSFGRLGIGNSPLHF
CDR3 length: 16; J gene: TRBJ2-7; V gene: TRBV4-2; D gene: TRBD1; clone size: few; CDR3 DNA: TGTGCCAGCAGCCCGCCCCCGGGACAGGGGGTCTACGAGCAGTACTTC; CDR3 protein: CASSPPPGQGVYEQYF
CDR3 length: 16; J gene: TRBJ2-7; V gene: TRBV12-3/TRBV12-4; D gene: TRBD1; clone size: few; CDR3 DNA: TGTGCCAGCAGGTTAACCAGCCCCGACAGGGGCTACGAGCAGTACTTC; CDR3 protein: CASRLTSPDRGYEQYF
CDR3 length: 12; J gene: TRBJ2-5; V gene: TRBV10-3; D gene: NA; clone size: once; CDR3 DNA: TGTGCCATCAGTGAGTCGAGGGATTCCCAGTACTTC; CDR3 protein: CAISESRDSQYF
CDR3 length: 14; J gene: TRBJ1-2; V gene: TRBV20-1; D gene: TRBD1; clone size: few; CDR3 DNA: TGCAGTGCCTCGACAGGGGCAGGTGCCTATGGCTACACCTTC; CDR3 protein: CSASTGAGAYGYTF
CDR3 length: 13; J gene: TRBJ1-1; V gene: TRBV2; D gene: NA; clone size: NA; CDR3 DNA: TGTGCCAGCAGTTCTACAGGGAACTTCCAAGCTTTCTTT; CDR3 protein: CASSSTGNFQAFF
CDR3 length: 13; J gene: TRBJ1-2; V gene: TRBV10-3; D gene: NA; clone size: NA; CDR3 DNA: TGTGCCAGCAGTCCCGCGGGGGCGCGCGGCTACACCTTC; CDR3 protein: CASSPAGARGYTF
CDR3 length: 14; J gene: TRBJ2-7; V gene: TRBV10-3; D gene: TRBD1; clone size: many; CDR3 DNA: TGTGCCATCAGTGAGTCGCGGACAGGGTACGAGCAGTACTTC; CDR3 protein: CAISESRTGYEQYF
CDR3 length: 14; J gene: TRBJ2-2; V gene: TRBV7-9; D gene: NA; clone size: NA; CDR3 DNA: TGTGCCAGCAGGATCGAGGCAGGCCTCGGGGAGCTGTTTTTT; CDR3 protein: CASRIEAGLGELFF
CDR3 length: 15; J gene: TRBJ2-4; V gene: TRBV19; D gene: NA; clone size: once; CDR3 DNA: TGTGCCAGTAGTCCAGATACAGTAGCCAAAAACATTCAGTACTTC; CDR3 protein: CASSPDTVAKNIQYF
CDR3 length: 13; J gene: TRBJ1-2; V gene: TRBV7-9; D gene: NA; clone size: NA; CDR3 DNA: TGTGCCAGCAGCCGAGGACCGTCTTCGGGCTACACCTTC; CDR3 protein: CASSRGPSSGYTF
CDR3 length: 12; J gene: TRBJ2-2; V gene: TRBV12-3/TRBV12-4; D gene: NA; clone size: many; CDR3 DNA: TGTGCCAGCAGTCCACTCAGACGGGAGCTGTTTTTT; CDR3 protein: CASSPLRRELFF
CDR3 length: 14; J gene: TRBJ1-1; V gene: TRBV10-3; D gene: NA; clone size: NA; CDR3 DNA: TGTGCCATCAGTGATACTAGCGGGAACACTGAAGCTTTCTTT; CDR3 protein: CAISDTSGNTEAFF
CDR3 length: 14; J gene: TRBJ2-7; V gene: TRBV10-3; D gene: NA; clone size: NA; CDR3 DNA: TGTGCCAGCGAGAGACAGGACAGACTGTACGAGCAGTACTTC; CDR3 protein: CASERQDRLYEQYF
CDR3 length: 15; J gene: TRBJ1-2; V gene: TRBV30; D gene: TRBD1; clone size: NA; CDR3 DNA: TGTGCCTGGAGAGACCGGGACAGGGAAGTTAATGGCTACACCTTC; CDR3 protein: CAWRDRDREVNGYTF
CDR3 length: 15; J gene: TRBJ2-5; V gene: TRBV7-9; D gene: TRBD1; clone size: few; CDR3 DNA: TGTGCCAGCAGCCCCGGACAGGGGGCGGGGGAGACCCAGTACTTC; CDR3 protein: CASSPGQGAGETQYF
CDR3 length: 14; J gene: TRBJ1-1; V gene: TRBV29-1; D gene: TRBD1; clone size: NA; CDR3 DNA: TGCAGCGTTGCTCAGGGACAGCAGAACACTGAAGCTTTCTTT; CDR3 protein: CSVAQGQQNTEAFF
CDR3 length: 15; J gene: TRBJ1-1; V gene: TRBV7-9; D gene: TRBD1; clone size: many; CDR3 DNA: TGTGCCAGCAGCCCCGGGACAGGGGCTGTCACTGAAGCTTTCTTT; CDR3 protein: CASSPGTGAVTEAFF